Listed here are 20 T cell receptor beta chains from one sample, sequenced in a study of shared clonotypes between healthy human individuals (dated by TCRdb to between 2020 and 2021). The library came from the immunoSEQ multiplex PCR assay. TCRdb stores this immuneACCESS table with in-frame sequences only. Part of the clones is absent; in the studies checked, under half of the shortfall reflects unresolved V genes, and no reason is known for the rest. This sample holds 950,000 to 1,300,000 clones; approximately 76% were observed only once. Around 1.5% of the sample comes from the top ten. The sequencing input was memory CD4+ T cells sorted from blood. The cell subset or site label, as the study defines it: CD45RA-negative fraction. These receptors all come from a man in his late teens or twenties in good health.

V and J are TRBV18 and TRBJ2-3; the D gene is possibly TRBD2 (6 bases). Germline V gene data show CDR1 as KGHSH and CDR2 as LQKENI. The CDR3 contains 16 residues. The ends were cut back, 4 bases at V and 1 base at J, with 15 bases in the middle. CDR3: CASSLPRASGTDTQYF. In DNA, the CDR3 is TGTGCCAGCTCACTCCCGAGGGCTAGCGGCACAGATACGCAGTATTTT.

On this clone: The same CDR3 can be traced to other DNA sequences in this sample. The CDR3 region is CASSPGSNTEAFF. CDR3 DNA: TGTGCCAGCTCACCGGGGTCAAACACTGAAGCTTTCTTT. The gene calls are TRBV18 and TRBJ1-1; D not certain. CDR3 length: 13 amino acids. Per germline, CDR1 KGHSH and CDR2 LQKENI. Deletions cut 3 bases from V and 2 bases from J, with 7 bases between.

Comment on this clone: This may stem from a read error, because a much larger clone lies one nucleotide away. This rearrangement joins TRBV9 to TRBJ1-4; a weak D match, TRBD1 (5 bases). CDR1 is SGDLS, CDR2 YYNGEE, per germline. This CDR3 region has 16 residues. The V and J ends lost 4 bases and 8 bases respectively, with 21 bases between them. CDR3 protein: CASSLGAGALSEKLFF. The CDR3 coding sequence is TGTGCCAGCAGCCTAGGGGCCGGGGCCCTCTCGGAAAAACTGTTTTTT.

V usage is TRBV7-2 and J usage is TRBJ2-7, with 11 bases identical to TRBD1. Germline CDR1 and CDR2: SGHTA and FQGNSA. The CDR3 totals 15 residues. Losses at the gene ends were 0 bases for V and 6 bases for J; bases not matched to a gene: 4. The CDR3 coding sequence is TGTGCCAGCAGCTTAGCGGACAGGGGGCCTAGCGAGCAGTACTTC. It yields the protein CASSLADRGPSEQYF.

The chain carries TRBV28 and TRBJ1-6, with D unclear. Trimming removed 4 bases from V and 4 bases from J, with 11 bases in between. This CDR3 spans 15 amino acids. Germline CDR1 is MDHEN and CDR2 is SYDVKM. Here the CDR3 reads CASSSPADYNSPLHF. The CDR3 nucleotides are TGTGCCAGCAGTTCCCCGGCGGATTATAATTCACCCCTCCACTTT.

The CDR3 DNA sequence: TGTGCCAGTTATGGACAGGGTTTCGCCTATGGCTACACCTTC. As protein: CASYGQGFAYGYTF. The chain links TRBV19 to TRBJ1-2; 8 bases map to TRBD1. This CDR3 contains 14 residues. Losses at the gene ends were 8 bases for V and 4 bases for J; bases not matched to a gene: 9. Germline V gene data show CDR1 as LNHDA and CDR2 as SQIVND (reference sequence).

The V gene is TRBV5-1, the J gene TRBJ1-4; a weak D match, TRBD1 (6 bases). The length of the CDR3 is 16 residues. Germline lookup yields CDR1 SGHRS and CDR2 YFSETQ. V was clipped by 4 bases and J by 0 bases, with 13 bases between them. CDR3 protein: CASSKDSPATNEKLFF. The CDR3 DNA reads TGCGCCAGCAGCAAGGACAGCCCCGCAACTAATGAAAAACTGTTTTTT.

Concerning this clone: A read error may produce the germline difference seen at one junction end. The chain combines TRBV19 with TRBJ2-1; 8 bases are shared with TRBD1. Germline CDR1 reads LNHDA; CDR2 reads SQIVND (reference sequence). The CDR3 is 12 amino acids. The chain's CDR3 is CASSVTGGPRVF. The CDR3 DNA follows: TGTGCCAGTAGTGTAACAGGGGGACCTCGGGTCTTC. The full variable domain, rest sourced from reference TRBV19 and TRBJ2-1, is DGGITQSPKYLFRKEGQNVTLSCEQNLNHDAMYWYRQDPGQGLRLIYYSQIVNDFQKGDIAEGYSVSREKKESFPLTVTSAQKNPTAFYLCASSVTGGPRVFGPGTRLTVL.

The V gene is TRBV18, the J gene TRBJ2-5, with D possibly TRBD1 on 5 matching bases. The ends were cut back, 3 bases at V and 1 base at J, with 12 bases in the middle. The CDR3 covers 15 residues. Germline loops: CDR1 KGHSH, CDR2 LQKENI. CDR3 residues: CASSPSTGFQETQYF. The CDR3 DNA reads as TGTGCCAGCTCACCTTCAACAGGCTTCCAAGAGACCCAGTACTTC.

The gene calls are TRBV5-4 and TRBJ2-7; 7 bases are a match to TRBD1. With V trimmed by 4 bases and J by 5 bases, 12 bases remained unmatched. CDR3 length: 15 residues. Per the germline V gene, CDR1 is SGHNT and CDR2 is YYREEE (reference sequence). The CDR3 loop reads CASSGPGQIFDEQYF. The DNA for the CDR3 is TGTGCCAGCAGCGGCCCGGGACAGATCTTTGACGAGCAGTACTTC.

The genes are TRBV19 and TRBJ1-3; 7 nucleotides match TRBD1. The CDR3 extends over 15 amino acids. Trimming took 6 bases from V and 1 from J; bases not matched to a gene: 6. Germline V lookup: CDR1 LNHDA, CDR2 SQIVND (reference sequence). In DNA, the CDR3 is TGTGCCAGTAGCGGACAGGCGGAATCTGGAAACACCATATATTTT. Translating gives CASSGQAESGNTIYF.

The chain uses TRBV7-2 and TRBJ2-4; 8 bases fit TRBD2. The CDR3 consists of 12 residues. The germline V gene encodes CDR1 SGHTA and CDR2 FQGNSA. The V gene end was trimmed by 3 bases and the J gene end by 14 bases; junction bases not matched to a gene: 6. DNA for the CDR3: TGTGCCAGCAGCTTTTCGAGCGGGAGTAAGTACTTC. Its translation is CASSFSSGSKYF.

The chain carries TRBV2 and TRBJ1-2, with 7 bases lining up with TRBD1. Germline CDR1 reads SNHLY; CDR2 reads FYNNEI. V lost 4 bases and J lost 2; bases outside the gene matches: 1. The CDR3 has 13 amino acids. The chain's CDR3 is CASSAGQNYGYTF. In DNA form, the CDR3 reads TGTGCCAGCAGTGCGGGACAGAACTATGGCTACACCTTC.

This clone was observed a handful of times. The CDR3 sequence is CSVIPGLAEETQYF. DNA for the CDR3: TGCAGCGTCATACCGGGACTAGCCGAGGAGACCCAGTACTTC. The chain is built from TRBV29-1 and TRBJ2-5, with 9 bases lining up with TRBD2. V dropped 6 bases and J dropped 5; count of bases not matched to a gene: 10. CDR1 is SQVTM, CDR2 ANQGSEA, per germline. The CDR3 has 14 residues.

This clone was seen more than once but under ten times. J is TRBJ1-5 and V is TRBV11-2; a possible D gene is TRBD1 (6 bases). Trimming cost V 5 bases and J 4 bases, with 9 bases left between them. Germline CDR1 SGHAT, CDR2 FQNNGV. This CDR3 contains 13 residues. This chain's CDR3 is CASSKDRNQPQHF. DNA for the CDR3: TGTGCCAGCAGCAAGGACAGAAATCAGCCCCAGCATTTT.

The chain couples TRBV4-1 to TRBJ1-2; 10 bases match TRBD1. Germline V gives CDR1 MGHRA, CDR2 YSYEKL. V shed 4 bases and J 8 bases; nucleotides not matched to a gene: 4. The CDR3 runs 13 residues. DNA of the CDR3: TGCGCCAGCAGCCCCTCGGGACAGGGGGGCTACACCTTC. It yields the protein CASSPSGQGGYTF.

In DNA form, the CDR3 reads TGCGCCAGCAGCTTGGGGCTAGCGGGAGGTAACGATGAGCAGTTCTTC. This encodes CASSLGLAGGNDEQFF. V is TRBV5-1 and J is TRBJ2-1; 11 nucleotides align to TRBD2. Germline assignment: CDR1 SGHRS and CDR2 YFSETQ. With 0 bases clipped from V and 8 bases from J, the junction kept 7 bases outside the gene matches. This CDR3 has 16 amino acids.

Here the CDR3 reads CASSLNTQEAFF. CDR3 nucleotides: TGTGCCAGCAGTTTAAACACCCAAGAAGCTTTCTTT. The V and J genes are TRBV28 and TRBJ1-1; D is unclear. V dropped 2 bases and J dropped 8 bases, with 9 bases sitting between them. This CDR3 comprises 12 residues. Germline V gene lookup returns CDR1 MDHEN and CDR2 SYDVKM.

CDR3 in DNA: TGCGCCACCGCCATGGGCACCACCGGGGAGCTGTTTTTT. Its protein is CATAMGTTGELFF. The rearrangement uses TRBV5-1 and TRBJ2-2; no firm D call. Germline V lookup: CDR1 SGHRS, CDR2 YFSETQ. Trimming took off 9 bases at V and 4 bases at J, with 13 bases between the two ends. The CDR3 is made up of 13 amino acids.

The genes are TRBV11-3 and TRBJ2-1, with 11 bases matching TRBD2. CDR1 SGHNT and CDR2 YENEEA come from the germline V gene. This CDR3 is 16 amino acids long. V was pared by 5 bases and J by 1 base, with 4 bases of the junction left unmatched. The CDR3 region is CASSPTSGSSYNEQFF. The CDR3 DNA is TGTGCCAGCAGCCCAACTAGCGGGAGTTCCTACAATGAGCAGTTCTTC.